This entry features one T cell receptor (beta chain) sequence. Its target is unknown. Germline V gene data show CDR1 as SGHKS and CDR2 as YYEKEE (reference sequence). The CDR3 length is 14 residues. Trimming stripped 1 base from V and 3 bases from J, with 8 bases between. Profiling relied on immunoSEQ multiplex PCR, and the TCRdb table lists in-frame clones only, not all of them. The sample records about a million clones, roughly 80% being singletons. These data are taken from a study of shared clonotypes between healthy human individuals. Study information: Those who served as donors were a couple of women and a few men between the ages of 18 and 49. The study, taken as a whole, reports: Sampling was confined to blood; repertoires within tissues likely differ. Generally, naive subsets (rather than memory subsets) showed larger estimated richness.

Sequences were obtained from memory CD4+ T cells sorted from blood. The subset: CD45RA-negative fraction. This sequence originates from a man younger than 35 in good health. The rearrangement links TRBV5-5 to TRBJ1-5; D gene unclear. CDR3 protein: CASSLRDTNQPQHF. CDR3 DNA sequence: TGTGCCAGCAGCTTGAGGGATACCAATCAGCCCCAGCATTTT.